This T cell receptor beta chain appears in the sequencing data of a study of cytomegalovirus exposure and HLA in healthy donors. About the research overall: Among the approximately 380 donors who were genotyped, over 70% fell in the genetic ancestry cluster that is associated with self-reported Caucasian donors.

This clone has a single count. The antigen is not known. The study's findings and limits: The analysis excluded some indistinguishable V segments, including TRBV6-2 and TRBV6-3. Later analysis identified a missense DCLRE1C variant that was linked to TCR beta V- and J-gene trimming. Altogether, some 170 TCR beta chains were recorded as cytomegalovirus-associated.

With 60 Vbeta and 13 Jbeta primers, the PCR was carried out. The assay was immunoSEQ multiplex PCR, and TCRdb's table has in-frame clones only and misses some. The sample holds hundreds of thousands of clones; 70% to 90% are singletons and the top ten take 0.24%. With 6 bases clipped from V and 0 bases from J, the junction kept 0 bases outside the gene matches. Germline lookup yields CDR1 MGHRA and CDR2 YSYEKL. The CDR3 is made up of 13 amino acids. The rearrangement uses TRBV4-1 and TRBJ2-7, with 9 bases matching TRBD2. The source material was PBMCs. This receptor was identified in a girl aged 2 to 10 in good health and CMV-seronegative. The CDR3 loop is CASSSGSSYEQYF. CDR3 bases: TGCGCCAGCAGTAGCGGGAGCTCCTACGAGCAGTACTTC.